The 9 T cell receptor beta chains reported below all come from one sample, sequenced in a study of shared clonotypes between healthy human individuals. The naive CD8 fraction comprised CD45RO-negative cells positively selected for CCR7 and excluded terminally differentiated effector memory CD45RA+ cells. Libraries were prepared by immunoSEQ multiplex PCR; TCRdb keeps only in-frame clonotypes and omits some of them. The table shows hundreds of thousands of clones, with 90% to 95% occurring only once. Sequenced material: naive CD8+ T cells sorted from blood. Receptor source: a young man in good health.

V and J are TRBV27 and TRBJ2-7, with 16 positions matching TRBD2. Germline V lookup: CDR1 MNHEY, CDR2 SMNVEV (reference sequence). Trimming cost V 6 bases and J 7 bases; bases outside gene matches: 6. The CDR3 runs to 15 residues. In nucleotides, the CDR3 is TGTGCCAGCAGAGTGGGACTAGCGGGAGGGGCGGAGCAGTACTTC. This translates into CASRVGLAGGAEQYF.

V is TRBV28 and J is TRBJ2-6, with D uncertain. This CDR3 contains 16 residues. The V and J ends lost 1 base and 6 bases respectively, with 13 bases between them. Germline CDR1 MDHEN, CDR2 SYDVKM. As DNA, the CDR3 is TGTGCCAGCAGTTTATTTCTTTCTTCTACGGCCAACGTCCTGACTTTC. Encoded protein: CASSLFLSSTANVLTF.

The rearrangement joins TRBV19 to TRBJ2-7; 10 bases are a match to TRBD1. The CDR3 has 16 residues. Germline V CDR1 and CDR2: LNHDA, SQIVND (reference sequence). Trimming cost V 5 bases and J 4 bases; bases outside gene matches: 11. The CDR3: CASSPGTGDQGYEQYF. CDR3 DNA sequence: TGTGCCAGTAGTCCCGGGACAGGGGATCAGGGGTACGAGCAGTACTTC.

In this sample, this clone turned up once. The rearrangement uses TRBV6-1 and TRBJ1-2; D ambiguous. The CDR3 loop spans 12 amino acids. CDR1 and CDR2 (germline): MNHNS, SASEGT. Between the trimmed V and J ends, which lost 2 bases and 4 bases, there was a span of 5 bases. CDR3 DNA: TGTGCCAGCAGTGAATACGGCTATGGCTACACCTTC. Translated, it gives CASSEYGYGYTF.

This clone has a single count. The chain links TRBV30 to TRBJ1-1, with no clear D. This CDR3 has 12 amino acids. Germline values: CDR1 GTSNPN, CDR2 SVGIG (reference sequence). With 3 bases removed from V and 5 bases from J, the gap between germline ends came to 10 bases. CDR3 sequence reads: CAWSPEGTEAFF. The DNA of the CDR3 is TGTGCCTGGAGCCCCGAGGGTACTGAAGCTTTCTTT.

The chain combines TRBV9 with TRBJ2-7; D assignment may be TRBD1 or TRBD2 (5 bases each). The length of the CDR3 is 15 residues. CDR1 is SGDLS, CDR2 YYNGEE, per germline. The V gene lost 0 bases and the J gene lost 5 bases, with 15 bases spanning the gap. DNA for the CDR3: TGTGCCAGCAGCGTAGGCTTCGGGGCAGGTCACGAGCAGTACTTC. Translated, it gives CASSVGFGAGHEQYF.

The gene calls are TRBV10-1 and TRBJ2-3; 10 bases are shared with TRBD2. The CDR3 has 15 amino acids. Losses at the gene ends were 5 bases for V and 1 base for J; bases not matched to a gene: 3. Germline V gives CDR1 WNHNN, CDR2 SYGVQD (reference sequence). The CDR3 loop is CASSRTSGGTDTQYF. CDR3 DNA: TGCGCCAGCAGTAGGACTAGCGGCGGCACAGATACGCAGTATTTT.

This CDR3 reads CSQGNQPQHF. The CDR3 nucleotides read TGCAGTCAGGGGAATCAGCCCCAGCATTTT. This chain joins TRBV20-1 and TRBJ1-5; D may be TRBD1 (6 bases). Trimming removed 8 bases at V and 4 bases at J, with 6 bases between. The CDR3 contains 10 residues. Germline CDR1 is DFQATT and CDR2 is SNEGSKA (reference sequence).

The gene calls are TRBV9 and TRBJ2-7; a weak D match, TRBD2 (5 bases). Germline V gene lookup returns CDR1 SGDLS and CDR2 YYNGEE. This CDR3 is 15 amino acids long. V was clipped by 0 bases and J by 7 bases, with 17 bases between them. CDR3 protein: CASSVDGGSSWEQYF. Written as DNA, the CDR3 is TGTGCCAGCAGCGTAGATGGAGGCTCCTCCTGGGAGCAGTACTTC.